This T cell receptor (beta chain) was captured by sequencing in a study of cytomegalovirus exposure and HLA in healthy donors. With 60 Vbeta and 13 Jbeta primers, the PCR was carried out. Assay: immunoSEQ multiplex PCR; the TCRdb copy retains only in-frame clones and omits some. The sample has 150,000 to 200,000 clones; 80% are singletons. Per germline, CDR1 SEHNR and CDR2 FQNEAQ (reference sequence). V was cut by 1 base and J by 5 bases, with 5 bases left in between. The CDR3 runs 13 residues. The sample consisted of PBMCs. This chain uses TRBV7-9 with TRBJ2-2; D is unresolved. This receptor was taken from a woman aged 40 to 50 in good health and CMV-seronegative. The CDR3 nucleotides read TGTGCCAGCAGCTTAGGGCAGACCGGGGAGCTGTTTTTT. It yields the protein CASSLGQTGELFF.